The rows below give T cell receptor beta chains drawn from one sample of a study of T-cell reconstitution after alpha-beta-depleted transplantation in children. One entry per CDR3 protein, called by TCRdb with MiXCR from the PCR reads. The table has nearly 350,000 distinct CDR3 sequences, about a sixth seen once. The sample here was PBMCs, mostly from graft donor cells, taken 360 days after TCRalphabeta/CD19-depleted stem cell transplant. The receptors were sampled from a male patient aged 2-10 years who had a stem cell transplant for acute lymphoblastic leukemia, so the T cells may come from the graft donor. The CDR3 runs from the conserved cysteine through the conserved F or W. The D gene is left open where the match is weak. Where a row states a size, it is once, few, many or the class of an expanded clone; other rows omit it.

v_call: TRBV11-2
clone_size: few
j_call: TRBJ2-5
d_call: TRBD1
cdr3_aa: CASSRQGQIKTQYF
cdr3_nt: TGTGCCAGCAGCCGACAGGGCCAAATAAAGACCCAGTACTTC

v_call: TRBV29-1
clone_size: many
j_call: TRBJ2-1
d_call: TRBD1
cdr3_aa: CSVQASGTGYYNEQFF
cdr3_nt: TGCAGCGTTCAAGCCTCCGGGACAGGTTACTACAATGAGCAGTTCTTC

v_call: TRBV10-2
clone_size: few
j_call: TRBJ1-1
d_call: NA
cdr3_aa: CASSEWEGSWNTEAFF
cdr3_nt: TGCGCCAGCAGTGAGTGGGAAGGGAGCTGGAACACTGAAGCTTTCTTT

v_call: TRBV7-9
clone_size: few
j_call: TRBJ2-1
d_call: TRBD2
cdr3_aa: CASSARLALDRGNEQFF
cdr3_nt: TGTGCCAGCAGCGCGCGACTAGCGCTTGATCGAGGCAATGAGCAGTTCTTC

v_call: TRBV7-2
clone_size: NA
j_call: TRBJ2-7
d_call: NA
cdr3_aa: CASSLEVGNPAYEQYF
cdr3_nt: TGTGCCAGCAGCTTAGAAGTTGGCAACCCAGCCTACGAGCAGTACTTC

v_call: TRBV7-9
clone_size: NA
j_call: TRBJ2-2
d_call: NA
cdr3_aa: CASSLVIGGLNTGELFF
cdr3_nt: TGTGCCAGCAGCTTAGTCATCGGGGGGCTGAACACCGGGGAGCTGTTTTTT

v_call: TRBV5-1
clone_size: NA
j_call: TRBJ2-2
d_call: TRBD2
cdr3_aa: CASSLAGTSGRARGTGELFF
cdr3_nt: TGCGCCAGCAGCTTGGCCGGGACTAGCGGGAGGGCCCGTGGCACCGGGGAGCTGTTTTTT

v_call: TRBV12-3/TRBV12-4
clone_size: few
j_call: TRBJ1-4
d_call: TRBD1
cdr3_aa: CASKRTGVEKLFF
cdr3_nt: TGTGCCAGCAAGAGGACAGGGGTTGAAAAACTGTTTTTT

v_call: TRBV6-1
clone_size: NA
j_call: TRBJ2-6
d_call: NA
cdr3_aa: CASSRDRPLRSGANVLTF
cdr3_nt: TGTGCCAGCAGTCGAGACAGGCCTCTCCGCTCTGGGGCCAACGTCCTGACTTTC

v_call: TRBV29-1
clone_size: few
j_call: TRBJ2-2
d_call: NA
cdr3_aa: CSVVAGELFF
cdr3_nt: TGCAGCGTTGTGGCCGGGGAGCTGTTTTTT

v_call: TRBV29-1
clone_size: NA
j_call: TRBJ1-1
d_call: NA
cdr3_aa: CSVTTPNTEAFF
cdr3_nt: TGCAGCGTGACGACTCCGAACACTGAAGCTTTCTTT

v_call: TRBV15
clone_size: few
j_call: TRBJ1-3
d_call: NA
cdr3_aa: CATSRDSGGYSGNTIYF
cdr3_nt: TGTGCCACCAGCAGAGATAGCGGGGGATACTCTGGAAACACCATATATTTT

v_call: TRBV4-1
clone_size: few
j_call: TRBJ2-1
d_call: TRBD2
cdr3_aa: CASSLSGTSGPEQFF
cdr3_nt: TGCGCCAGCAGCCTCTCCGGGACTAGCGGGCCTGAGCAGTTCTTC